This is a list of T cell receptor beta chains from one sample in a study of T-cell memory formation after mild COVID-19. Using its own MiXCR run on the 5' RACE reads, TCRdb lists one record per CDR3 protein. The sample lists about 110,000 distinct CDR3 sequences; 15% to 20% were seen once. The specimen sequenced was PBMCs or a T cell subset sorted from them (not recorded which). The source of these receptors is a man younger than 30 who had mild COVID-19 (a few samples of this study predate the infection). Cell type and time point are not known. The CDR3 runs from the conserved cysteine through the conserved F or W. A D gene is named only where the DNA matches it firmly. A clone size is listed for some rows: how often the clone was seen (once, few, many), or a class if it is expanded.

clone size | J gene | V gene | D gene | CDR3 DNA | CDR3 protein
few | TRBJ1-1 | TRBV12-3/TRBV12-4 | NA | TGTGCCAGCAGGGGGAACCAGACGAACACTGAAGCTTTCTTT | CASRGNQTNTEAFF
NA | TRBJ2-6 | TRBV12-3/TRBV12-4 | NA | TGTGCCAGCAGTTTTCGAGGCGGGGTCCGCTCTGGGGCCAACGTCCTGACTTTC | CASSFRGGVRSGANVLTF
many | TRBJ2-3 | TRBV7-9 | TRBD2 | TGTGCCAGCAGCTCGGCTATAGCGGGGGGCTCAGATACGCAGTATTTT | CASSSAIAGGSDTQYF
few | TRBJ2-5 | TRBV4-3 | TRBD2 | TGCGCCAGCAGCCAAGGCGGGCTAGCGGGGGGGCCGGAGACCCAGTACTTC | CASSQGGLAGGPETQYF
few | TRBJ1-2 | TRBV6-5 | NA | TGTGCCAGCAGTTACTCGGGGGCGGGGATCTATGGCTACACCTTC | CASSYSGAGIYGYTF
few | TRBJ2-1 | TRBV20-1 | TRBD2 | TGCAGTGCTCCACCCCCGGGACTAGATGAGCAGTTCTTC | CSAPPPGLDEQFF
few | TRBJ2-6 | TRBV11-2 | NA | TGTGCCAGCAGCTTAGTGGCGGGGGCCAACGTCCTGACTTTC | CASSLVAGANVLTF
NA | TRBJ2-7 | TRBV7-6 | NA | TGTGCCAGCAGCCCACGGATCCGGGGGACCTCCTACGAGCAGTACTTC | CASSPRIRGTSYEQYF
few | TRBJ2-5 | TRBV2 | NA | TGTGCCAGCAGTCGTAGCGTCTGGACCCAGTACTTC | CASSRSVWTQYF
NA | TRBJ2-1 | TRBV20-1 | TRBD2 | TGCAGTGCTAGGCCCCTAGCGGTCTCCTACAATGAGCAGTTCTTC | CSARPLAVSYNEQFF
few | TRBJ2-3 | TRBV20-1 | TRBD1 | TGCAGTGCTCACGGACAGGGCGCAGATACGCAGTATTTT | CSAHGQGADTQYF
NA | TRBJ1-2 | TRBV18 | NA | TGTGCCAGCTCACCACCAAACGACAAGCTGAGGGGCTACACCTTC | CASSPPNDKLRGYTF
NA | TRBJ2-2 | TRBV12-3/TRBV12-4 | NA | TGTGCCAGCAGTTTCGGCCCCAGGGGGGGGACCGGGGAGCTGTTTTTT | CASSFGPRGGTGELFF
NA | TRBJ2-6 | TRBV20-1 | NA | TGCAGTGCCCTAGGGGGGTACGGGGCCAACGTCCTGACTTTC | CSALGGYGANVLTF
few | TRBJ2-7 | TRBV12-3/TRBV12-4 | TRBD1 | TGTGCCAGCAGTTTTGGACAGGACCTTTCCGAGCAGTACTTC | CASSFGQDLSEQYF
NA | TRBJ1-2 | TRBV2 | NA | TGTGCCAGCAGTGAAGCGCCAGGGCCCGTTTATGGCTACACCTTC | CASSEAPGPVYGYTF
many | TRBJ2-5 | TRBV5-1 | NA | TGCGCCAGCAGCCACACACTGGACACGATTGTCTTC | CASSHTLDTIVF
NA | TRBJ2-1 | TRBV20-1 | NA | TGCAGTGCTCTAGGAATCGAGGAGCAGTTCTTC | CSALGIEEQFF
NA | TRBJ2-2 | TRBV9 | TRBD1 | TGTGCCAGCAGCGTAGCTCTGACAGGGCGGGAGCTGTTTTTT | CASSVALTGRELFF
NA | TRBJ2-4 | TRBV18 | TRBD1 | TGTGCCAGCTCACCACCGGACAGGGCCGGCATTCAGTACTTC | CASSPPDRAGIQYF
NA | TRBJ2-2 | TRBV7-6 | NA | TGTGCCAGCAGCTTAGCGCATCGAGCCGGGGAGCTGTTTTTT | CASSLAHRAGELFF
NA | TRBJ1-5 | TRBV12-3/TRBV12-4 | NA | TGTGCCACCACGGACGGTGATAGCAATCAGCCCCAGCATTTT | CATTDGDSNQPQHF
few | TRBJ1-2 | TRBV9 | NA | TGTGCCAGCAGCGTAGATTACGGCAGAATTAACTATGGCTACACCTTC | CASSVDYGRINYGYTF
many | TRBJ2-3 | TRBV7-9 | TRBD2 | TGTGCCAGCAGCCCGTTGGGGACTAGCGGGGCAGATACGCAGTATTTT | CASSPLGTSGADTQYF
NA | TRBJ2-7 | TRBV12-3/TRBV12-4 | NA | TGTGCCAGCAGTTTAGGGCAGGGCCACTACGAGCAGTACTTC | CASSLGQGHYEQYF
NA | TRBJ1-4 | TRBV7-9 | NA | TGTGCCAGCAGCTTAGGGCTCCCGGCCGGACTGTTTTTT | CASSLGLPAGLFF
NA | TRBJ1-5 | TRBV7-8 | TRBD1 | TGTGCCAGCAGCTTAGCGCCGACAGGGAATCAGCCCCAGCATTTT | CASSLAPTGNQPQHF
many | TRBJ2-5 | TRBV7-2 | NA | TGTGCCAGCAGCTTAGGTCGGGGCGGGACCCAGTACTTC | CASSLGRGGTQYF
many | TRBJ1-1 | TRBV7-9 | TRBD1 | TGTGCCAGCAGCTTTCAGGGGGCGGACACTGAAGCTTTCTTT | CASSFQGADTEAFF